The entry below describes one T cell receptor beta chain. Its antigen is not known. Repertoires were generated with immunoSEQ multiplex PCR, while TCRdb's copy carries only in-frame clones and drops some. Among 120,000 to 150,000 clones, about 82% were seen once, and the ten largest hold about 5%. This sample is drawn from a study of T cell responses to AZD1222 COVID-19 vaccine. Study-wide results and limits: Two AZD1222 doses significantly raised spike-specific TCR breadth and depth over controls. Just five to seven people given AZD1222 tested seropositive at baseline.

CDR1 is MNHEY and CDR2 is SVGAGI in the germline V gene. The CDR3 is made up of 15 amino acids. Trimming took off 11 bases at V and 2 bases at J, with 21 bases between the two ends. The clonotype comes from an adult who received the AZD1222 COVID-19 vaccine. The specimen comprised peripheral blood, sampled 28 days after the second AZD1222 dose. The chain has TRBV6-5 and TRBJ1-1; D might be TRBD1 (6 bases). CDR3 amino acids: CAGLGGLYGNTEAFF. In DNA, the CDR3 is TGTGCCGGTCTCGGGGGGCTCTATGGTAACACTGAAGCTTTCTTT.